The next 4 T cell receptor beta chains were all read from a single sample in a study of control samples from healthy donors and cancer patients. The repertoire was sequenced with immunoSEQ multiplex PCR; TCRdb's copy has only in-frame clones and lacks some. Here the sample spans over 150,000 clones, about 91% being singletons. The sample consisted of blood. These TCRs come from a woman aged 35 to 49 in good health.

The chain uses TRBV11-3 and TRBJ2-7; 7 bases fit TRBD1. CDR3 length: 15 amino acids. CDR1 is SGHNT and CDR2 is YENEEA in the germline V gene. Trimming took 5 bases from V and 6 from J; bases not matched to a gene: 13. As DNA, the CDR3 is TGTGCCAGCAGCCCTCCCCCGGGACAGATTATCGAGCAGTACTTC. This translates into CASSPPPGQIIEQYF.

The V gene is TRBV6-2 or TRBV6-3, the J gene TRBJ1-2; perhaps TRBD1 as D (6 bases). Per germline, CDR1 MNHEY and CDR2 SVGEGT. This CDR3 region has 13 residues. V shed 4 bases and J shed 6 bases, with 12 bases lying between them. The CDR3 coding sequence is TGTGCCAGCAGTTCCTTCGGGACAAATGGCTACACCTTC. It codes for CASSSFGTNGYTF.

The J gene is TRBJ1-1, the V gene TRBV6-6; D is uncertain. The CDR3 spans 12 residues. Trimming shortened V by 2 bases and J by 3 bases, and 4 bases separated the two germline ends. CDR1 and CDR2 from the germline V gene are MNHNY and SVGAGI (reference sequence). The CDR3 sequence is CASSYDDTEAFF. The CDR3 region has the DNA TGTGCCAGCAGTTACGATGACACTGAAGCTTTCTTT.

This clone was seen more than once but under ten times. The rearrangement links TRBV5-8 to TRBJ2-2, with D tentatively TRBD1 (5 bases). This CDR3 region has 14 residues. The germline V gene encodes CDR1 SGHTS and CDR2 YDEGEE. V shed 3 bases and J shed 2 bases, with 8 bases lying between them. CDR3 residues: CASSWGPNTGELFF. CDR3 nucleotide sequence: TGTGCCAGCAGCTGGGGCCCTAACACCGGGGAGCTGTTTTTT.